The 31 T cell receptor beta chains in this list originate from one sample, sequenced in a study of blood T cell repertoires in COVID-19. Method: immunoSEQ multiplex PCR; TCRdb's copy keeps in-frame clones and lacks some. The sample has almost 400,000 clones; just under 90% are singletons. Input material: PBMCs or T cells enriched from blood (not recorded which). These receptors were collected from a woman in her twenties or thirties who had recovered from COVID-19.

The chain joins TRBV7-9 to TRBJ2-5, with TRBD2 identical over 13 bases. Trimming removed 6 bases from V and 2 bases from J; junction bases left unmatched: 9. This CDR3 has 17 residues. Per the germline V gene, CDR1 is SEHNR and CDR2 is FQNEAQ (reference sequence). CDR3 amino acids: CASSPGTSGESQETQYF. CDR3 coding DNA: TGTGCCAGCAGTCCCGGGACTAGCGGGGAAAGTCAAGAGACCCAGTACTTC. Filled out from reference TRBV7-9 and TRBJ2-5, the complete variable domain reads DTGVSQNPRHKITKRGQNVTFRCDPISEHNRLYWYRQTLGQGPEFLTYFQNEAQLEKSRLLSDRFSAERPKGSFSTLEIQRTEQGDSAMYLCASSPGTSGESQETQYFGPGTRLLVL.

Here the CDR3 reads CASSLTIGTSGGAPYNEQFF. CDR3 sequence (DNA): TGTGCCAGCAGCTTAACCATAGGGACTAGCGGGGGGGCACCCTACAATGAGCAGTTCTTC. This rearrangement joins TRBV7-3 to TRBJ2-1; TRBD2 matches at 16 bases. Germline CDR1 SGHTA, CDR2 FQGTGA. This CDR3 contains 20 residues. V shed 0 bases, J shed 2 bases, and the junction held 7 bases outside the gene matches. Full variable domain (outside the CDR3, taken from reference TRBV7-3 and TRBJ2-1): GAGVSQTPSNKVTEKGKYVELRCDPISGHTALYWYRQSLGQGPEFLIYFQGTGAADDSGLPNDRFFAVRPEGSVSTLKIQRTERGDSAVYLCASSLTIGTSGGAPYNEQFFGPGTRLTVL.

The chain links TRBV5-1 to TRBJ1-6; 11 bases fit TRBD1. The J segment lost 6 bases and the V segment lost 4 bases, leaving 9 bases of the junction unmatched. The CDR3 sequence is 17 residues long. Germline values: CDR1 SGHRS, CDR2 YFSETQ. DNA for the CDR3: TGCGCCAGCAGCCACCGTGGACAGGGGGCAGGTAATTCACCCCTCCACTTT. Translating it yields CASSHRGQGAGNSPLHF.

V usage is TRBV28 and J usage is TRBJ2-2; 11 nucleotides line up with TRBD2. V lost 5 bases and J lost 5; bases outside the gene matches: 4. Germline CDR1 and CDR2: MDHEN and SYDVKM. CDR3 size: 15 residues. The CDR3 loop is CASSRIAGGTGELFF. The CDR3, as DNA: TGTGCCAGCAGTCGAATAGCGGGAGGGACCGGGGAGCTGTTTTTT. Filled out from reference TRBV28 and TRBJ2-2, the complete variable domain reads DVKVTQSSRYLVKRTGEKVFLECVQDMDHENMFWYRQDPGLGLRLIYFSYDVKMKEKGDIPEGYSVSREKKERFSLILESASTNQTSMYLCASSRIAGGTGELFFGEGSRLTVL.

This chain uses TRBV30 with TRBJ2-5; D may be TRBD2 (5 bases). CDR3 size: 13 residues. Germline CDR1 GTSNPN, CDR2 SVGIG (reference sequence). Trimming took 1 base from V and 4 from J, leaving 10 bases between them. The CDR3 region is CAWSGTSGETQYF. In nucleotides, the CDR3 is TGTGCCTGGAGTGGAACTAGTGGAGAGACCCAGTACTTC.

The CDR3 reads CAWSVGLARYTDTQYF. Written as DNA, the CDR3 is TGTGCCTGGAGTGTCGGGCTAGCGCGATACACAGATACGCAGTATTTT. The rearrangement links TRBV30 to TRBJ2-3; D is possibly TRBD2 (6 bases). Germline V lookup: CDR1 GTSNPN, CDR2 SVGIG (reference sequence). This CDR3 contains 16 residues. V was shortened by 0 bases and J by 2 bases, with 15 bases between the two germline ends.

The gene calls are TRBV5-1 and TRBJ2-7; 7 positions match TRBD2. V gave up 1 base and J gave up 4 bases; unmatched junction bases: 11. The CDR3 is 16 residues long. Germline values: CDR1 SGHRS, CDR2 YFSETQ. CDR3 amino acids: CASSLTGSSGQYEQYF. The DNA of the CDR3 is TGCGCCAGCAGCTTGACCGGGTCTAGCGGACAATACGAGCAGTACTTC.

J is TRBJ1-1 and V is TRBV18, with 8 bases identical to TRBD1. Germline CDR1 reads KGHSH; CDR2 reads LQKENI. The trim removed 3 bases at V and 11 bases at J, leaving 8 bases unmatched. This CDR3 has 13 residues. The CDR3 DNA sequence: TGTGCCAGCTCACCGGGACAGGTCACCCGGGCTTTCTTT. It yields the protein CASSPGQVTRAFF. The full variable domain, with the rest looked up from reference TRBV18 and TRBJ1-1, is NAGVMQNPRHLVRRRGQEARLRCSPMKGHSHVYWYRQLPEEGLKFMVYLQKENIIDESGMPKERFSAEFPKEGPSILRIQQVVRGDSAAYFCASSPGQVTRAFFGQGTRLTVV.

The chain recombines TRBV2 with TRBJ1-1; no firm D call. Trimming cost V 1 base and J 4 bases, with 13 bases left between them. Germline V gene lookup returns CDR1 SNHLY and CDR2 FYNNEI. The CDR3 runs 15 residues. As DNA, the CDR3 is TGTGCCAGCAGTGAAGATTCCGCCCGTAGCACTGAAGCTTTCTTT. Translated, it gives CASSEDSARSTEAFF.

The CDR3 DNA reads as TGTGCCAGCAGATCCGGGACTATCCAAGAGACCCAGTACTTC. This translates into CASRSGTIQETQYF. The chain joins TRBV28 to TRBJ2-5, with 7 positions matching TRBD2. CDR1 and CDR2 (germline): MDHEN, SYDVKM. The CDR3 runs 14 residues. Losses at the gene ends were 6 bases for V and 1 base for J; bases not matched to a gene: 5.

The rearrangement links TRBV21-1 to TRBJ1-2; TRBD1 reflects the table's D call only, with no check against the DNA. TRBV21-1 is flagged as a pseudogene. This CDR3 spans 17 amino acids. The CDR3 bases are TGTGCCAGCAGCAAAGGCAGGGGGCGAATGACTAACTATGGCTACACCTTC. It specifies CASSKGRGRMTNYGYTF.

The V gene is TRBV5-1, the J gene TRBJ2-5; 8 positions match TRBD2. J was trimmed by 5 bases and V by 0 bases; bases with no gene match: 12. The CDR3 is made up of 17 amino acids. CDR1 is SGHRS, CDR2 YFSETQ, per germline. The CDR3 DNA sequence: TGCGCCAGCAGCTTGGCCACCGGTGCGGGAGGCGCTGAGACCCAGTACTTC. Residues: CASSLATGAGGAETQYF.

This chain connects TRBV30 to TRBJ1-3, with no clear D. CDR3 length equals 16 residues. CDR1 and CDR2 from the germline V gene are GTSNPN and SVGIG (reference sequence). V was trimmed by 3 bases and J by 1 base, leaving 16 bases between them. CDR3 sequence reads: CAWRIRHKWSGNTIYF. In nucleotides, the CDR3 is TGTGCCTGGAGAATCCGACACAAGTGGTCTGGAAACACCATATATTTT.

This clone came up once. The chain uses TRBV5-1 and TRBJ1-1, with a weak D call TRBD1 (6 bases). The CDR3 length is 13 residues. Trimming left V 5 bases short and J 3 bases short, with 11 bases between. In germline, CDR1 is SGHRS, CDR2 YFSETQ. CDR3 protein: CASSPSGDTEAFF. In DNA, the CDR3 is TGCGCCAGCAGTCCGTCAGGGGACACTGAAGCTTTCTTT.

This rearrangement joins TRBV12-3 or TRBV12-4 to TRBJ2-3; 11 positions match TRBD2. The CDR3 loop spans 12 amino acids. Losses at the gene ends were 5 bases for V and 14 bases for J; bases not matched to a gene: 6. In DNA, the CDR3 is TGTGCCAGCAGTCCCACTAGCGGGAGTAGGTATTTT. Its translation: CASSPTSGSRYF.

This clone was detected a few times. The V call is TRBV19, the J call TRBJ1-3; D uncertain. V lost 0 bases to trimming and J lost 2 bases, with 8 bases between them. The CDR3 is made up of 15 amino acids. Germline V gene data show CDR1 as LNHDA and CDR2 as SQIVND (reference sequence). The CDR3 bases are TGTGCCAGTAGTATAGATCGTACACCTGGAAACACCATATATTTT. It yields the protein CASSIDRTPGNTIYF.

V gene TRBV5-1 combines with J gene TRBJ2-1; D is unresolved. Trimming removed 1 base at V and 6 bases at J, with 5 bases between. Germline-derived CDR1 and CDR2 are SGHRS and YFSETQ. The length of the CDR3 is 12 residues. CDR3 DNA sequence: TGCGCCAGCAGCTTGAACGGCAATGAGCAGTTCTTC. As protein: CASSLNGNEQFF.

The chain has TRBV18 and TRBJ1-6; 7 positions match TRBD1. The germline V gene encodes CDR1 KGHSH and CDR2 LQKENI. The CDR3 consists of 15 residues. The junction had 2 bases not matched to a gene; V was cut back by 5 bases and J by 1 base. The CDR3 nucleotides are TGTGCCAGCTCAGGCAGGGGGTCCTATAATTCACCCCTCCACTTT. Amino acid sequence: CASSGRGSYNSPLHF.

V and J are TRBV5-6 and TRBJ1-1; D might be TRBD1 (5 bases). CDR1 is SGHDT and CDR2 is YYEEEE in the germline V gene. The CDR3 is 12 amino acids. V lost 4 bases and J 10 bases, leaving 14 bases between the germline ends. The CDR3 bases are TGTGCCAGCAGCCCGGGCGGTCAGGGAGCTTTCTTT. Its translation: CASSPGGQGAFF.

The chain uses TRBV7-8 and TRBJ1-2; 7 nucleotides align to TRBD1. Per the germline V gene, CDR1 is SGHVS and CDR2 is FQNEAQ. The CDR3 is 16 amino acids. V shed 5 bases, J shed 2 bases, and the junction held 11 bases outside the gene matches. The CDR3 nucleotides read TGTGCCAGCAGCCAGAGAAGGGACAGACTCAACTATGGCTACACCTTC. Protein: CASSQRRDRLNYGYTF. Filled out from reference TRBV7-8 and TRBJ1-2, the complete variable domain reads GAGVSQSPRYKVAKRGQDVALRCDPISGHVSLFWYQQALGQGPEFLTYFQNEAQLDKSGLPSDRFFAERPEGSVSTLKIQRTQQEDSAVYLCASSQRRDRLNYGYTFGSGTRLTVV.

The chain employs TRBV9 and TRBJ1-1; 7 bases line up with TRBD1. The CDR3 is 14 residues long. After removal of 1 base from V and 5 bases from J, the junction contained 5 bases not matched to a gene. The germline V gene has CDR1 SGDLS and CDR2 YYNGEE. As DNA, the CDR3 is TGTGCCAGCAGCGTATTTCCAGGGGGGACTGAAGCTTTCTTT. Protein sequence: CASSVFPGGTEAFF.

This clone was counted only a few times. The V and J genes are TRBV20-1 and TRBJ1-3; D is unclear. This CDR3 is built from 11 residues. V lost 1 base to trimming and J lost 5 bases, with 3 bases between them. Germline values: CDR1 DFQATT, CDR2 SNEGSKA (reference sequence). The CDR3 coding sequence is TGCAGTGCTAGAGCAAGAAACACCATATATTTT. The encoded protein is CSARARNTIYF.

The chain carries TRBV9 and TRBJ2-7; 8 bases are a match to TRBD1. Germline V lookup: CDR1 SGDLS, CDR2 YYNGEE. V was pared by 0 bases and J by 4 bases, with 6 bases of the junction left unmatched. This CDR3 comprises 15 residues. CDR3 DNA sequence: TGTGCCAGCAGCGTAGAGCAGGGGGCGATTTACGAGCAGTACTTC. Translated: CASSVEQGAIYEQYF.

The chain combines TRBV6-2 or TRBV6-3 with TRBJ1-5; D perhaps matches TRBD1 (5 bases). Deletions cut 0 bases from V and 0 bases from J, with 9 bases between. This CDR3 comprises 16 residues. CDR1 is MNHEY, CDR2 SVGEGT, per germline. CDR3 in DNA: TGTGCCAGCAGTTACTCGTCAGGGTATAGCAATCAGCCCCAGCATTTT. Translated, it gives CASSYSSGYSNQPQHF.

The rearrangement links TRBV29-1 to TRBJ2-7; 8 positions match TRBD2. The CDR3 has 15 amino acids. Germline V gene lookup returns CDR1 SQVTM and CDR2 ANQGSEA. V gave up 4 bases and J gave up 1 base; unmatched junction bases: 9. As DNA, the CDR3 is TGCAGCGTTGGCCCTGGACTAGCTCATTCCTACGAGCAGTACTTC. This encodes CSVGPGLAHSYEQYF.

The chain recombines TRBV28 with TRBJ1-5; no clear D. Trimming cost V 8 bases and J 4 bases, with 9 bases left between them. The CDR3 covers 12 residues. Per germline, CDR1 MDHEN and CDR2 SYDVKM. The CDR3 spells CASQIMNQPQHF. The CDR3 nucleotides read TGTGCCAGCCAGATAATGAATCAGCCCCAGCATTTT.

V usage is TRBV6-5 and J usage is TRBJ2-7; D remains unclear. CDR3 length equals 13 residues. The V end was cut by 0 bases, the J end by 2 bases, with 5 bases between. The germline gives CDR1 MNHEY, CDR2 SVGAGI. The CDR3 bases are TGTGCCAGCAGTTACTCGTCTCCCTACGAGCAGTACTTC. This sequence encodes CASSYSSPYEQYF.

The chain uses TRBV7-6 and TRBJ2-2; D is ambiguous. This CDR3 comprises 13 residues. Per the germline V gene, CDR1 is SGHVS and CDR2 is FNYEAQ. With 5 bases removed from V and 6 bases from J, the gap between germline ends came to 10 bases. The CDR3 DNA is TGTGCCAGCAGCGCCCAGCGTCCCGGGGAGCTGTTTTTT. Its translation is CASSAQRPGELFF.

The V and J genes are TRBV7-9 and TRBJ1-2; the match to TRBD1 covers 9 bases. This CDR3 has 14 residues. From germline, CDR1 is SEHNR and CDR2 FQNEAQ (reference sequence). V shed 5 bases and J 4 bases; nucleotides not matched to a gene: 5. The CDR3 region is CASSEGQGSYGYTF. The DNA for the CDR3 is TGTGCCAGCAGCGAGGGACAGGGTAGCTATGGCTACACCTTC.

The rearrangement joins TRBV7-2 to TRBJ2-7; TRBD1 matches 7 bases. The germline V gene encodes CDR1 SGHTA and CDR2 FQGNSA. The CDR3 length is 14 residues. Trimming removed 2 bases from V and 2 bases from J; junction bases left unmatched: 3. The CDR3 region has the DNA TGTGCCAGCAGCTTACGGCAGGGGGCCTACGAGCAGTACTTC. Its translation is CASSLRQGAYEQYF.

DNA for the CDR3: TGTGCCAGCAGGATTTCAGTGGCCGGGGAGCTGTTTTTT. Its protein product is CASRISVAGELFF. The V and J genes are TRBV6-5 and TRBJ2-2; D gene ambiguous. The V gene lost 6 bases and the J gene lost 6 bases, with 11 bases spanning the gap. CDR3 length: 13 amino acids. Per germline, CDR1 MNHEY and CDR2 SVGAGI.